Below, one TCR beta chain is given with its context. Its antigen is not yet known. Qualities for individual bases were not recorded, and no much larger clone is one base off. From the cysteine up to the phenylalanine, the CDR3 has a length of 15 residues. CDR3 DNA is the only sequence kept; it has 45 bases, read in frame from the first base. In this study, focal radiation therapy paired with CTLA-4 blockade (ipilimumab) was tested in patients who had chemo-refractory metastatic non-small-cell lung cancer. Library generation was performed with the immunoSEQ multiplex PCR assay. The clones in this table, taken by TCRdb from immuneACCESS, are in-frame only. Not every clone is retained; where verified, under half of the shortfall comes from an unresolved V gene, and the cause of the rest is unknown. The sample includes roughly 120,000 clones, with roughly 86% observed a single time. Roughly 3.1% of the sample is taken by the ten largest.

This sample was taken from a study of radiotherapy plus CTLA-4 blockade in lung cancer (dated by TCRdb to the late 2010s). Regarding the research as a whole: Among enrolled patients, roughly 20% had an objective response and 30% to 40% reached disease control. Points the paper makes about the study in general: Early dynamic changes in blood T cell clones, together with increased serum interferon-beta after radiation, were reported as the strongest predictors of response. After treatment with radiotherapy and ipilimumab, TCR clones that came from tumors expanded in the peripheral blood.

The receptor's source is a human donor with non-small cell lung cancer that progressed on radiotherapy plus ipilimumab. Some clones in this sample may be carry-over from other donors' samples. The chain uses TRBV21-1 and TRBJ1-1; TRBD1, the table's D call, was not compared with the DNA. TRBV21-1 is assigned pseudogene status. The specimen was peripheral blood, collected from a patient treated with radiotherapy plus ipilimumab. The DNA sequence follows: TGTGCCAGCAGCTTGACAGGGGAAGGGAACACTGAAGCTTTCTTT. Its protein is CASSLTGEGNTEAFF.